This T cell receptor beta chain was obtained from a study of patients and donors after allogeneic stem cell transplantation. The table lists this clonotype with a few counts. The CDR3 has 15 amino acids. CDR1 is SGHTA, CDR2 FQGNSA, per germline. Deletions cut 5 bases from V and 0 bases from J, with 12 bases between. TCRdb redid the calling of the RT-PCR reads with MiXCR, one entry per CDR3 protein. The sample has 200,000 to 250,000 distinct CDR3 sequences, 11% to 15% seen once. The sequenced material came from blood, either unsorted or a sorted T cell fraction (not recorded which). This receptor was identified in a human donor who was either an allogeneic HSCT recipient or a stem cell or donor lymphocyte infusion donor (not recorded which). It is not recorded whose cells these are; they may come from a transplant donor. The V gene is TRBV7-2, the J gene TRBJ2-3, with a weak D call TRBD2 (6 bases). The CDR3 DNA sequence: TGTGCCAGCAGCCAGGAGGGGTTTAGCACAGATACGCAGTATTTT. This translates into CASSQEGFSTDTQYF.